The entry below describes one T cell receptor beta chain. The data were taken from a study of blood T cell repertoires in COVID-19. The protocol was immunoSEQ multiplex PCR, while the TCRdb copy is restricted to in-frame clones and leaves out a portion. The sample records about 350,000 clones, more than 75% being singletons. Recovered status in Cohort 3 required two negative PCRs, clearance, or symptom resolution. CDR3 size: 15 residues. V was shortened by 4 bases and J by 3 bases, with 15 bases between the two germline ends. CDR1 ENHRY and CDR2 SYGVKD come from the germline V gene. This chain joins TRBV10-3 and TRBJ2-5; the D gene is possibly TRBD1 (6 bases). The receptor comes from a woman aged 25 to 39 who had recovered from COVID-19. The sequenced material came from PBMCs or T cells enriched from blood (not recorded which). This CDR3 is CAISVRTGSEETQYF. Written as DNA, the CDR3 is TGTGCCATCAGTGTACGAACAGGGTCGGAAGAGACCCAGTACTTC.